The clone carrying this T cell receptor (beta chain) occurred once. This CDR3 region has 15 residues. The V and J ends lost 5 bases and 6 bases, in that order; junction bases with no gene match: 12. The V gene's germline CDR1 is SNHLY and CDR2 FYNNEI. This entry comes from a study of technical replicates of blood from a few donors. TCRdb's copy holds only in-frame clones and misses some; the assay was immunoSEQ multiplex PCR. The sample has around 65,000 clones, around 88% seen once. The material sequenced was PBMCs. J is TRBJ1-1 and V is TRBV2; 7 nucleotides align to TRBD1. This TCR was sampled from a human donor in good health. Some clones in this sample may be carry-over from other donors' samples. The DNA for the CDR3 is TGTGCCAGCAGTAAAGAGCCCTCCGGGACAGCTGAAGCTTTCTTT. Translating gives CASSKEPSGTAEAFF.